This TCR beta chain was sequenced in a study of T cells in Graves' hyperthyroidism and ophthalmopathy. Patients affected by ophthalmopathy presented a Clinical Activity Score of at least 3, a NOSPECS grade of at least 4, and disease duration below 3 months. V lost 4 bases to trimming and J lost 0 bases, with 12 bases between them. CDR3 size: 15 residues. Germline values: CDR1 MDHEN, CDR2 SYDVKM. Researchers amplified the TCR beta CDR3 regions from RNA transcripts. First-round RT-PCR targeting the TCR CDR3 was performed with the HTBI primer set. TCRdb reanalysed the multiplex PCR reads using MiXCR and keeps one entry per CDR3 protein. The sample contains some 500,000 distinct CDR3 sequences, approximately 25% of which appear only once.

The V and J genes are TRBV28 and TRBJ1-1; D unresolved. The TCR sequence derives from a young woman with Graves' ophthalmopathy. The specimen was blood. CDR3 sequence (DNA): TGTGCCAGCAGTTGGTATGGCGTTGTGAACACTGAAGCTTTCTTT. Translated, it gives CASSWYGVVNTEAFF.